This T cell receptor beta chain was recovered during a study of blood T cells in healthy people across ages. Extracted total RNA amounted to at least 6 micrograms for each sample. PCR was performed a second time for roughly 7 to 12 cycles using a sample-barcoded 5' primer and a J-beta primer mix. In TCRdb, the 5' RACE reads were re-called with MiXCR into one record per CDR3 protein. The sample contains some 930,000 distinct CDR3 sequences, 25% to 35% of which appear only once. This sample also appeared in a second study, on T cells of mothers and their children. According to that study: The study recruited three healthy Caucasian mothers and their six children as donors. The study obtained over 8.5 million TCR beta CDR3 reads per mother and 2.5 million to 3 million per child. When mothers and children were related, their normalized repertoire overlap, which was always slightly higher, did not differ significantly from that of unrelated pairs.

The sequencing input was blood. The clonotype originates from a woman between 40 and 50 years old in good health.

CDR3 sequence: CASSISSGGADTQYF. The CDR3 nucleotides are TGTGCCAGTAGTATTTCTAGCGGGGGCGCAGATACGCAGTATTTT. J is TRBJ2-3 and V is TRBV19, with 10 bases aligning to TRBD2. This CDR3 has 15 amino acids. V shed 3 bases, J shed 4 bases, and the junction held 4 bases outside the gene matches. CDR1 and CDR2 (germline): LNHDA, SQIVND (reference sequence).